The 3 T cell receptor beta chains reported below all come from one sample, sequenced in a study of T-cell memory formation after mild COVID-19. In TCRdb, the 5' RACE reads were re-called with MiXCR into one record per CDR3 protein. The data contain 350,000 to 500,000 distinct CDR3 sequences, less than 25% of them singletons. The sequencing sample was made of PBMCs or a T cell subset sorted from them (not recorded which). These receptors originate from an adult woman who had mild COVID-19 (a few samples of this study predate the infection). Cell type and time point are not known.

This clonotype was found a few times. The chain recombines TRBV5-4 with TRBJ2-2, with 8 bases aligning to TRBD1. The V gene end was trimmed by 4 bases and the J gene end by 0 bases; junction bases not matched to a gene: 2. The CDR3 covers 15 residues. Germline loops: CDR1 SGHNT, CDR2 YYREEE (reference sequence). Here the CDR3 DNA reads TGTGCCAGCAGCGCGGGACAGGCGAACACCGGGGAGCTGTTTTTT. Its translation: CASSAGQANTGELFF.

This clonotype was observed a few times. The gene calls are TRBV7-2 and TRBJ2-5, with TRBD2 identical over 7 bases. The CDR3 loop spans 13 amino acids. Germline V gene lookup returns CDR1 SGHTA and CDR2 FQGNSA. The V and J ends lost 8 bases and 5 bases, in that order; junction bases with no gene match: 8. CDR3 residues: CASCRSGRETQYF. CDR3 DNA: TGTGCCAGCTGCCGGTCCGGGAGGGAGACCCAGTACTTC.

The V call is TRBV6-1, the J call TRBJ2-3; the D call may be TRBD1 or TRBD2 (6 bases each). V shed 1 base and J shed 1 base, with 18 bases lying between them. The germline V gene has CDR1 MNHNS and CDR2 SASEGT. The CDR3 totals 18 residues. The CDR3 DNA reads TGTGCCAGCAGTGAAGTAGAGGGGGGAGGAGGGGGCACAGATACGCAGTATTTT. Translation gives CASSEVEGGGGGTDTQYF.